Listed here is a single TCR beta chain. The antigen remains undetermined. This record comes from a study of response to subunit inactivated influenza vaccine. TCRdb reprocessed the RT-PCR reads via MiXCR and lists one record per CDR3 protein. The table records 450,000 to 700,000 distinct CDR3 sequences, 14% of them present only once. The CDR3 spans 16 residues. Germline V lookup: CDR1 MDHEN, CDR2 SYDVKM. V was clipped by 6 bases and J by 2 bases; unmatched bases: 11. Study-level points and caveats: New T cells are recruited in small numbers by each seasonal influenza vaccination, according to the authors' suggestion.

The chain couples TRBV28 to TRBJ2-7; 9 nucleotides line up with TRBD1. Here the sequenced sample was PBMCs from blood, taken 12 days after vaccination. The clonotype originates from a man between 45 and 60 years old who received an inactivated influenza vaccine. The CDR3 coding sequence is TGTGCCAGCAGCCCAACAAGGACAGGGGAAACCTACGAGCAGTACTTC. Encoded protein: CASSPTRTGETYEQYF.